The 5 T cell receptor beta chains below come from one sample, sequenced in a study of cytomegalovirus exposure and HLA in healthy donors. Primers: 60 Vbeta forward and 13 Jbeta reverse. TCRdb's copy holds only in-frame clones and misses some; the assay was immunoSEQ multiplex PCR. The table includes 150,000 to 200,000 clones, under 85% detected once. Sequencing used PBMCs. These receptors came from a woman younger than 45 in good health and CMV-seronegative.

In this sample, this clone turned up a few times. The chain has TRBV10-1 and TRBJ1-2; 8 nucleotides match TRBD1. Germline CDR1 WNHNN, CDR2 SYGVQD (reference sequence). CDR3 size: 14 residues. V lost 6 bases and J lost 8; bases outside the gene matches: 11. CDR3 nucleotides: TGCGCCAGCAGAGGACAGGGAGGTCGCGAGGGCTACACCTTC. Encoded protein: CASRGQGGREGYTF.

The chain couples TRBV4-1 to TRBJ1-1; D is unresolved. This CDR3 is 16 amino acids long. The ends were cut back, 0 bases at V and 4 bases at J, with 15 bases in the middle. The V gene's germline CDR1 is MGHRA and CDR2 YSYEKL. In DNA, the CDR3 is TGCGCCAGCAGCCAAGATTTTGTAGACCGCGGCACTGAAGCTTTCTTT. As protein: CASSQDFVDRGTEAFF.

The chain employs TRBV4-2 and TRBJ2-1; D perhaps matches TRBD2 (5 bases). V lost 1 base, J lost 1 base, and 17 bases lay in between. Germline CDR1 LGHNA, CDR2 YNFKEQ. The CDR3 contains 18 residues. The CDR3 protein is CASSQVSILGSSYNEQFF. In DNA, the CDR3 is TGTGCCAGCAGCCAAGTCTCTATATTGGGGAGTTCCTACAATGAGCAGTTCTTC.

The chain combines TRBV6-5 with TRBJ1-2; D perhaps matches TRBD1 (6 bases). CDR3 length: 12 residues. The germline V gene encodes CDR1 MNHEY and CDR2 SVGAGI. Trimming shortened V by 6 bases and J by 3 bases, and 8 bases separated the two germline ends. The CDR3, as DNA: TGTGCCAGCAGGCGGACAGACTATGGCTACACCTTC. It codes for CASRRTDYGYTF.

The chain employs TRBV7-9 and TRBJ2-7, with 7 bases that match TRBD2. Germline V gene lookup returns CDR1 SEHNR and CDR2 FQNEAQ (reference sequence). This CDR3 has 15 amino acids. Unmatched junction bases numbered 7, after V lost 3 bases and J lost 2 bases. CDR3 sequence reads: CASSFTWGGTYEQYF. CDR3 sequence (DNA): TGTGCCAGCAGCTTCACATGGGGGGGTACCTACGAGCAGTACTTC. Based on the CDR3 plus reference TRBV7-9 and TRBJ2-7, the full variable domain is DTGVSQNPRHKITKRGQNVTFRCDPISEHNRLYWYRQTLGQGPEFLTYFQNEAQLEKSRLLSDRFSAERPKGSFSTLEIQRTEQGDSAMYLCASSFTWGGTYEQYFGPGTRLTVT.